These 14 T cell receptor beta chains were all obtained from the same sample, sequenced in a study of cytomegalovirus exposure and HLA in healthy donors (dated by TCRdb to about 2017). The library relied on the immunoSEQ multiplex PCR assay. For the multiplex PCR, a mixture combining 60 forward primers for TCR Vbeta segments and 13 reverse primers for TCR Jbeta segments was used. As stored in TCRdb, this immuneACCESS dataset retains in-frame rearrangements with V and J assigned. A fraction of the clones does not appear; measured against another copy, unresolved V genes explain less than half of the discrepancy, and the remainder lacks a known reason. The sample profile shows about 120,000 clones; about 80% of them were found once. The ten most abundant clones make up 8.8% of the sample. The sequenced sample consisted of PBMCs. Receptors were obtained from a female donor in good health and CMV-seropositive.

This chain uses TRBV9 with TRBJ2-1, with TRBD1 matching 8 bases. This CDR3 spans 16 amino acids. The germline gives CDR1 SGDLS, CDR2 YYNGEE. The V segment lost 0 bases and the J segment 5 bases; nucleotides outside the gene matches: 7. In nucleotides, the CDR3 is TGTGCCAGCAGCGTAGGAGGTCGGACAGGGCACAATGAGCAGTTCTTC. This codes for CASSVGGRTGHNEQFF.

This clone was picked up one time. The V gene is TRBV10-3, the J gene TRBJ2-7; TRBD1 aligns across 7 bases. The J segment lost 3 bases and the V segment lost 4 bases, leaving 15 bases of the junction unmatched. The germline V gene encodes CDR1 ENHRY and CDR2 SYGVKD. The CDR3 runs 17 residues. The CDR3 DNA reads TGTGCCATCAGTGTCATCTCCCGGGACAGAGTAGACTACGAGCAGTACTTC. Translation gives CAISVISRDRVDYEQYF.

The chain employs TRBV30 and TRBJ1-5; D not resolved. The CDR3 length is 13 residues. In germline, CDR1 is GTSNPN, CDR2 SVGIG (reference sequence). Trimming removed 3 bases from V and 4 bases from J, with 10 bases in between. The CDR3 DNA reads as TGTGCCTGGAGCTTACAGCCGAATCAGCCCCAGCATTTT. As protein: CAWSLQPNQPQHF.

J is TRBJ1-4 and V is TRBV9; D is uncertain. Trimming took 3 bases from V and 8 from J, leaving 8 bases between them. The CDR3 loop spans 12 amino acids. Per germline, CDR1 SGDLS and CDR2 YYNGEE. The CDR3 loop is CASSGRGEKLFF. As DNA, the CDR3 is TGTGCCAGCAGCGGGCGAGGCGAAAAACTGTTTTTT. Full variable domain (missing parts from reference TRBV9 and TRBJ1-4): DSGVTQTPKHLITATGQRVTLRCSPRSGDLSVYWYQQSLDQGLQFLIQYYNGEERAKGNILERFSAQQFPDLHSELNLSSLELGDSALYFCASSGRGEKLFFGSGTQLSVL.

J is TRBJ2-7 and V is TRBV9; 7 bases match TRBD1. CDR1 and CDR2 (germline): SGDLS, YYNGEE. Trimming at V came to 4 bases and at J to 5 bases, leaving 15 bases not matched to a gene. CDR3 length equals 16 residues. The CDR3 bases are TGTGCCAGCAGCTTGAGACAGGGCGGTTCCAACAACGAGCAGTACTTC. It encodes CASSLRQGGSNNEQYF.

The chain uses TRBV5-4 and TRBJ1-6; 9 nucleotides align to TRBD1. The CDR3 has 17 amino acids. Trimming removed 4 bases from V and 0 bases from J; junction bases left unmatched: 5. Germline assignment: CDR1 SGHNT and CDR2 YYREEE (reference sequence). The CDR3 loop reads CASSIGQGSSYNSPLHF. The CDR3 DNA reads TGTGCCAGCAGCATTGGACAGGGGAGCTCCTATAATTCACCCCTCCACTTT.

This clone was picked up a small number of times. Within the sample, other DNA sequences also encode this same CDR3. The rearrangement links TRBV29-1 to TRBJ1-1; TRBD1 might be the D (5 bases). The CDR3 runs to 12 residues. The germline CDR1 and CDR2 sequences are SQVTM and ANQGSEA. V gave up 4 bases and J gave up 0 bases, with 6 bases separating them. CDR3 bases: TGCAGCGTTGGACAGTTGAACACTGAAGCTTTCTTT. This sequence encodes CSVGQLNTEAFF.

This clone has a handful of counts. The V and J genes are TRBV7-8 and TRBJ1-5, with D maybe TRBD1 (5 bases). The germline V gene encodes CDR1 SGHVS and CDR2 FQNEAQ. V was cut by 4 bases and J by 1 base, with 8 bases left in between. The CDR3 sequence is 14 residues long. The CDR3 sequence is CASSSRQSNQPQHF. DNA for the CDR3: TGTGCCAGCAGCTCCCGACAGAGCAATCAGCCCCAGCATTTT. The entire variable domain, with the rest obtained from reference TRBV7-8 and TRBJ1-5, is as follows: GAGVSQSPRYKVAKRGQDVALRCDPISGHVSLFWYQQALGQGPEFLTYFQNEAQLDKSGLPSDRFFAERPEGSVSTLKIQRTQQEDSAVYLCASSSRQSNQPQHFGDGTRLSIL.

The genes are TRBV5-4 and TRBJ1-6; 7 positions agree with TRBD1. Trimming at V came to 4 bases and at J to 4 bases, leaving 5 bases not matched to a gene. Per germline, CDR1 SGHNT and CDR2 YYREEE (reference sequence). The CDR3 contains 15 residues. CDR3 sequence reads: CASSADRTYNSPLHF. The CDR3 DNA reads TGTGCCAGCAGCGCGGACAGGACGTATAATTCACCCCTCCACTTT.

V and J are TRBV6-6 and TRBJ2-3, with D possibly being TRBD1 (6 bases). This CDR3 is 14 amino acids long. The germline CDR1 and CDR2 sequences are MNHNY and SVGAGI (reference sequence). The V end lost 1 base, the J end lost 1 base, and 6 bases lay between the germline ends. The CDR3 region is CASSYYRGTDTQYF. The DNA of the CDR3 is TGTGCCAGCAGTTACTACAGGGGCACAGATACGCAGTATTTT.

The gene calls are TRBV2 and TRBJ2-7; D remains unclear. The CDR3 spans 14 residues. The germline gives CDR1 SNHLY, CDR2 FYNNEI. Trimming shortened V by 1 base and J by 2 bases, and 9 bases separated the two germline ends. CDR3 amino acids: CASSEEQITYEQYF. DNA of the CDR3: TGTGCCAGCAGTGAAGAACAGATAACCTACGAGCAGTACTTC.

The table lists this clone with a few counts. This chain connects TRBV28 to TRBJ2-1; D perhaps matches TRBD2 (6 bases). Germline V gene lookup returns CDR1 MDHEN and CDR2 SYDVKM. The CDR3 is 16 residues long. Trimming cost V 2 bases and J 1 base, with 12 bases left between them. The CDR3 sequence is CASSLTSAGSYNEQFF. The CDR3 DNA follows: TGTGCCAGCAGTTTAACGTCGGCGGGGTCCTACAATGAGCAGTTCTTC.

The chain is built from TRBV6-5 and TRBJ1-1; tentative D call: TRBD1 (5 bases). CDR3 length: 14 amino acids. V was shortened by 4 bases and J by 4 bases, with 13 bases between the two germline ends. The V gene's germline CDR1 is MNHEY and CDR2 SVGAGI. The CDR3 here is CASSFRVGSTEAFF. The CDR3 coding sequence is TGTGCCAGCAGTTTCAGGGTGGGAAGCACTGAAGCTTTCTTT.

The CDR3 here is CASPKAGNQPQHF. The CDR3, as DNA: TGTGCCAGCCCCAAGGCGGGCAATCAGCCCCAGCATTTT. The chain carries TRBV5-8 and TRBJ1-5; D is ambiguous. CDR1 and CDR2 from the germline V gene are SGHTS and YDEGEE. CDR3 length equals 13 residues. V was pared by 7 bases and J by 2 bases, with 10 bases between.